One and the same sample provided the 18 T cell receptor beta chains below, sequenced in a study of T cell changes during pregnancy in multiple sclerosis. Clones were sequenced by immunoSEQ multiplex PCR, and TCRdb holds only the in-frame ones, with some missing. The table lists 40,000 to 45,000 clones, around 89% of them singletons, with under 0.7% in the top ten. Sequencing was performed on CD4+ T cells from peripheral blood mononuclear cells, taken in the first trimester of pregnancy. These receptors were obtained from a female donor with multiple sclerosis, enrolled in a pregnancy study.

The gene calls are TRBV10-3 and TRBJ2-7, with D perhaps TRBD1 (6 bases). This CDR3 comprises 13 residues. The germline gives CDR1 ENHRY, CDR2 SYGVKD. Trimming stripped 3 bases from V and 6 bases from J, with 12 bases between. CDR3 sequence (DNA): TGTGCCATCAGTGAAAAACAGGGAACCGAGCAGTACTTC. It codes for CAISEKQGTEQYF.

V gene TRBV7-9 combines with J gene TRBJ2-1, with a tentative D call TRBD2 (6 bases). This CDR3 comprises 16 residues. Germline CDR1 reads SEHNR; CDR2 reads FQNEAQ (reference sequence). V lost 6 bases and J 9 bases, leaving 24 bases between the germline ends. CDR3: CASRPFSGTPVAEQFF. CDR3 nucleotide sequence: TGTGCCAGCAGACCATTTTCCGGGACTCCCGTCGCTGAGCAGTTCTTC.

The chain is built from TRBV18 and TRBJ1-2; tentatively, D is TRBD1 (5 bases). Germline loops: CDR1 KGHSH, CDR2 LQKENI. There are 14 residues in the CDR3. V dropped 3 bases and J dropped 6 bases, with 14 bases sitting between them. The CDR3 sequence is CASSPSAGGNGYTF. In nucleotides, the CDR3 is TGTGCCAGCTCACCCTCCGCGGGGGGGAATGGCTACACCTTC.

The rearrangement joins TRBV7-2 to TRBJ1-6; the D is unclear. The germline V and J ends were trimmed by 5 bases and 14 bases, with 10 bases remaining between them. The CDR3 contains 11 residues. CDR1 and CDR2 from the germline V gene are SGHTA and FQGNSA. CDR3 region: CASSPSSTLHF. The CDR3 DNA sequence: TGTGCCAGCAGCCCCAGTTCGACCCTCCACTTT.

The CDR3 region is CASSQGTGTNYGYTF. CDR3 sequence (DNA): TGTGCCAGCAGCCAGGGGACAGGAACTAACTATGGCTACACCTTC. J is TRBJ1-2 and V is TRBV4-2; 8 nucleotides agree with TRBD1. Unmatched junction bases numbered 3, after V lost 3 bases and J lost 0 bases. The CDR3 contains 15 residues. Germline V CDR1 and CDR2: LGHNA, YNFKEQ.

The V gene is TRBV2, the J gene TRBJ2-1; 10 bases agree with TRBD2. The CDR3 spans 14 residues. Trimming cost V 7 bases and J 6 bases; bases outside gene matches: 6. Germline assignment: CDR1 SNHLY and CDR2 FYNNEI. This CDR3 is CASKLAGVSNEQFF. The CDR3, as DNA: TGTGCCAGCAAGCTAGCGGGAGTTAGCAATGAGCAGTTCTTC.

This chain links TRBV5-8 with TRBJ2-5; 10 bases are a match to TRBD2. Germline V gene data show CDR1 as SGHTS and CDR2 as YDEGEE. The CDR3 has 15 amino acids. Germline trimming cut 4 bases from V and 6 bases from J; bases unmatched to any gene: 9. CDR3 DNA sequence: TGTGCCAGCAGCGCTACTAGCGGGGTCACAAAGACCCAGTACTTC. Translation: CASSATSGVTKTQYF.

The gene calls are TRBV7-9 and TRBJ1-2, with D possibly TRBD1 on 5 matching bases. V was shortened by 4 bases and J by 2 bases, with 8 bases between the two germline ends. From germline, CDR1 is SEHNR and CDR2 FQNEAQ (reference sequence). This CDR3 is 13 amino acids long. The DNA for the CDR3 is TGTGCCAGCAGCTCGACAGAGAACTATGGCTACACCTTC. Encoded protein: CASSSTENYGYTF.

The gene calls are TRBV5-1 and TRBJ2-1, with 8 bases aligning to TRBD2. The CDR3 extends over 17 amino acids. The V gene's germline CDR1 is SGHRS and CDR2 YFSETQ. Trimming removed 4 bases from V and 0 bases from J; junction bases left unmatched: 9. DNA of the CDR3: TGCGCCAGCAGCACCAGTGGTAGCGGGATCTCCTACAATGAGCAGTTCTTC. Residues: CASSTSGSGISYNEQFF. The full variable domain, in which reference TRBV5-1 and TRBJ2-1 provide the parts outside the CDR3, is KAGVTQTPRYLIKTRGQQVTLSCSPISGHRSVSWYQQTPGQGLQFLFEYFSETQRNKGNFPGRFSGRQFSNSRSEMNVSTLELGDSALYLCASSTSGSGISYNEQFFGPGTRLTVL.

This chain joins TRBV29-1 and TRBJ2-5, with no clear D. V dropped 4 bases and J dropped 5 bases, with 14 bases sitting between them. CDR3 size: 13 residues. Looked up from germline, CDR1 is SQVTM and CDR2 is ANQGSEA. The CDR3 loop is CSVGEVPGETQYF. CDR3 nucleotides: TGCAGCGTTGGCGAGGTCCCTGGGGAGACCCAGTACTTC. The whole variable domain, remainder taken from reference TRBV29-1 and TRBJ2-5, is SAVISQKPSRDICQRGTSLTIQCQVDSQVTMMFWYRQQPGQSLTLIATANQGSEATYESGFVIDKFPISRPNLTFSTLTVSNMSPEDSSIYLCSVGEVPGETQYFGPGTRLLVL.

This sequence joins TRBV12-5 and TRBJ1-1; TRBD1 might be the D (5 bases). Germline V gives CDR1 LGHNT, CDR2 FRNRAP. The CDR3 extends over 15 amino acids. V was shortened by 0 bases and J by 4 bases, with 12 bases between the two germline ends. The CDR3 nucleotides are TGTGCTAGTGGTTTGGTACTGGGGGGGTCCACTGAAGCTTTCTTT. This sequence encodes CASGLVLGGSTEAFF.

The genes are TRBV15 and TRBJ1-2; the match to TRBD1 covers 7 bases. J was trimmed by 6 bases and V by 0 bases; bases with no gene match: 4. Germline loops: CDR1 LNHNV, CDR2 YYDKDF (reference sequence). The CDR3 is 14 residues long. CDR3 sequence: CATSRDTTGNGYTF. The CDR3 coding sequence is TGTGCCACCAGCAGAGATACGACAGGGAATGGCTACACCTTC.

The CDR3 DNA follows: TGTGCCAGCAGTAACCTCGGGGGGGCGGTTTCGTACGAGCAGTACTTC. This sequence encodes CASSNLGGAVSYEQYF. V and J are TRBV6-6 and TRBJ2-7; 8 nucleotides line up with TRBD2. There are 16 residues in the CDR3. CDR1 is MNHNY and CDR2 is SVGAGI in the germline V gene (reference sequence). V lost 5 bases and J lost 4; bases outside the gene matches: 13.

This sequence joins TRBV2 and TRBJ1-6; maybe TRBD1 (6 bases). Trimming cost V 7 bases and J 0 bases, with 10 bases left between them. The CDR3 is 15 residues long. Germline lookup yields CDR1 SNHLY and CDR2 FYNNEI. This CDR3 reads CASTTDSSYNSPLHF. The DNA for the CDR3 is TGTGCCAGCACTACGGACAGCTCCTATAATTCACCCCTCCACTTT.

The V and J genes are TRBV29-1 and TRBJ2-1, with D possibly TRBD1 on 5 matching bases. Germline assignment: CDR1 SQVTM and CDR2 ANQGSEA. CDR3 length: 13 residues. V dropped 7 bases and J dropped 5 bases, with 15 bases sitting between them. The CDR3 here is CSGRTFSNNEQFF. CDR3 DNA sequence: TGCAGCGGCAGGACATTTTCGAACAATGAGCAGTTCTTC.

The chain recombines TRBV6-5 with TRBJ1-5; 8 nucleotides match TRBD1. CDR1 is MNHEY and CDR2 is SVGAGI in the germline V gene. V shed 6 bases and J 5 bases; nucleotides not matched to a gene: 6. This CDR3 is built from 14 residues. As DNA, the CDR3 is TGTGCCAGCAGCAACAGGGGGGTAGATCAGCCCCAGCATTTT. It codes for CASSNRGVDQPQHF.

This clone appeared a few times. The rearrangement joins TRBV7-2 to TRBJ1-1, with unresolved D. From germline, CDR1 is SGHTA and CDR2 FQGNSA. Trimming shortened V by 1 base and J by 7 bases, and 10 bases separated the two germline ends. This CDR3 is built from 13 residues. The CDR3 bases are TGTGCCAGCAGCTTAGATGTGGCTGGTGAAGCTTTCTTT. Protein: CASSLDVAGEAFF.

The chain combines TRBV6-6 with TRBJ1-1; a possible D gene is TRBD1 (6 bases). Trimming took 4 bases from V and 1 from J, leaving 13 bases between them. This CDR3 region has 15 residues. Germline CDR1 is MNHNY and CDR2 is SVGAGI (reference sequence). CDR3 sequence (DNA): TGTGCCAGCAGTTCCACGGGACAAAGGAACACTGAAGCTTTCTTT. Encoded protein: CASSSTGQRNTEAFF.